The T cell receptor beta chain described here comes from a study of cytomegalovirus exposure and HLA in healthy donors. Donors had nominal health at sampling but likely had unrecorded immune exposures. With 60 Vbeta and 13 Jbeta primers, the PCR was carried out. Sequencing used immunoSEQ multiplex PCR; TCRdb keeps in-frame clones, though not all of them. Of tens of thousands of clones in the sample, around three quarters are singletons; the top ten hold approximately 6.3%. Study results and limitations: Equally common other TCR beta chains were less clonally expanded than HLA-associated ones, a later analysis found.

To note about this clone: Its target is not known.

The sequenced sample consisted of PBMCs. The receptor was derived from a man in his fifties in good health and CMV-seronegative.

The chain's CDR3 is CASSLRDRHSYEQYF. In DNA, the CDR3 is TGTGCCAGCAGCTTGCGGGACAGACACTCCTACGAGCAGTACTTC. This sequence joins TRBV5-4 and TRBJ2-7, with 7 bases fitting TRBD1. The CDR3 is made up of 15 amino acids. The germline V gene has CDR1 SGHNT and CDR2 YYREEE (reference sequence). Trimming removed 1 base from V and 0 bases from J; junction bases left unmatched: 4.